This T cell receptor (beta chain) was observed in a study of early T cells in non-severe SARS-CoV-2 infection. TCRdb recomputed calls from the 5' RACE reads with MiXCR, one row per CDR3 protein. The sample consists of about 64,000 distinct CDR3 sequences, 7.5% to 9% of them appearing once. This clonotype was seen at least ten times. Germline values: CDR1 SGHRS, CDR2 YFSETQ. Between the trimmed V and J ends, which lost 0 bases and 1 base, there was a span of 10 bases. The CDR3 has 15 residues. The V and J genes are TRBV5-1 and TRBJ2-5; perhaps D is TRBD1 or TRBD2 (5 bases each). The sample here was whole blood, taken at baseline. This sequence originates from an adult who was a healthcare worker with PCR-confirmed SARS-CoV-2 infection or an uninfected control (not recorded which). The CDR3 DNA reads as TGCGCCAGCAGCTTGGCCGGGACCACCCAAGAGACCCAGTACTTC. Translation: CASSLAGTTQETQYF.